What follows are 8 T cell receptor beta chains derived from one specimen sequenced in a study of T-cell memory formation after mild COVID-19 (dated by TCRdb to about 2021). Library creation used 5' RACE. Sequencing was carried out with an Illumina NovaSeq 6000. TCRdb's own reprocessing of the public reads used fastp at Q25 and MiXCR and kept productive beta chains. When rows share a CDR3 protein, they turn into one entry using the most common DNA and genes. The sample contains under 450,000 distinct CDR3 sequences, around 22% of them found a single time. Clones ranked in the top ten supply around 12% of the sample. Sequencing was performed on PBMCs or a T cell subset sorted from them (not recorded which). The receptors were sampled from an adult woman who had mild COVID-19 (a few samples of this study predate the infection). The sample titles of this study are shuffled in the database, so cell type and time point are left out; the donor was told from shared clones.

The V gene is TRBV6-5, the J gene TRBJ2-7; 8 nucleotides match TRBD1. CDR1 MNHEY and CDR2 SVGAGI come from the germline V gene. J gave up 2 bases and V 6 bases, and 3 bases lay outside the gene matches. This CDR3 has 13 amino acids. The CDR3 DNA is TGTGCCAGCAGGAAGACAGGGGCCTACGAGCAGTACTTC. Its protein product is CASRKTGAYEQYF.

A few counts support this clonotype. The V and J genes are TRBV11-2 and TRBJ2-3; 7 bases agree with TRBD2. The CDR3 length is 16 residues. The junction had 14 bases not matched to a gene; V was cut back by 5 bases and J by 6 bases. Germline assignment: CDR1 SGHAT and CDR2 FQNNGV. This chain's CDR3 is CASSPGRGGDSDTQYF. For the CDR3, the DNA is TGTGCCAGCAGCCCTGGGAGGGGCGGAGATTCTGATACGCAGTATTTT.

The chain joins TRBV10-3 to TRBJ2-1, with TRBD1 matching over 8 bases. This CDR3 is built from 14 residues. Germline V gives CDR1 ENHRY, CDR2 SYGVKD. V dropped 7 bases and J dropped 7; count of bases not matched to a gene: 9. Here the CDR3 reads CAITRQGARNEQFF. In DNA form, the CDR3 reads TGTGCCATCACCAGGCAGGGGGCAAGGAATGAGCAGTTCTTC.

The CDR3 sequence: CASSFRTYNEQFF. CDR3 DNA sequence: TGTGCCAGCAGTTTCAGGACCTACAATGAGCAGTTCTTC. The chain joins TRBV27 to TRBJ2-1; D not certain. The germline CDR1 and CDR2 sequences are MNHEY and SMNVEV (reference sequence). CDR3 size: 13 residues. V shed 3 bases and J shed 2 bases, with 5 bases lying between them.

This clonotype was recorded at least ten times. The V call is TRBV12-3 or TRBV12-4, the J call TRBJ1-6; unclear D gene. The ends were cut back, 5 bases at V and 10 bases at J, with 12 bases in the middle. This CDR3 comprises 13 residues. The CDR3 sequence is CASSLQSSSPLHF. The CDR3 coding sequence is TGTGCCAGCAGTCTACAGTCCTCCTCACCCCTCCACTTT.

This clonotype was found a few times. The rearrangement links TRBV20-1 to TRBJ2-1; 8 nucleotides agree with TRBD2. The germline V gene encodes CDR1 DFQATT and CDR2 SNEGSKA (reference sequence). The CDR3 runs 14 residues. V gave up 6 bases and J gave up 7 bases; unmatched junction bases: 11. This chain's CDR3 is CSARSGSKSNEQFF. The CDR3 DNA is TGCAGTGCACGCAGCGGGAGTAAGAGTAATGAGCAGTTCTTC.

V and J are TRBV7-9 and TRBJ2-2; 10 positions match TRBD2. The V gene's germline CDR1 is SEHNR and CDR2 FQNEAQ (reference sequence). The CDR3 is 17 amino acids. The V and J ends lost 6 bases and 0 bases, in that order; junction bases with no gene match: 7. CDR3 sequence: CASRARGTSANTGELFF. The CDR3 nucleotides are TGTGCCAGCAGAGCTAGAGGGACTAGCGCGAACACCGGGGAGCTGTTTTTT.

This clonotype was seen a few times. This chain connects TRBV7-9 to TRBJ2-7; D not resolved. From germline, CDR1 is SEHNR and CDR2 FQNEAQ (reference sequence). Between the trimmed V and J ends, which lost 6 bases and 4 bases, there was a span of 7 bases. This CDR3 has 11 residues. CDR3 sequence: CASRVGYEQYF. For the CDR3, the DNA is TGTGCCAGCAGGGTGGGGTACGAGCAGTACTTC.